This TCR beta chain was sequenced during a study of OX40 agonist ivuxolimab in advanced cancers. This table comes from immunoSEQ multiplex PCR, and its TCRdb copy is limited to in-frame clones, with some not included. In the table there are nearly 80,000 clones, approximately 84% of which are singletons. This TCR derives from an adult with an advanced solid tumor such as melanoma, head and neck, liver or kidney cancer. Material: CD4+ or CD8+ T cells sorted from blood, obtained in a trial of the OX40 agonist ivuxolimab.

As DNA, the CDR3 is TGTGCCAGCAGTGAAATCCTAGCGGGGACCACAGATACGCAGTATTTT. Amino acids: CASSEILAGTTDTQYF. This chain uses TRBV6-1 with TRBJ2-3; 9 bases line up with TRBD2. Unmatched junction bases numbered 5, after V lost 2 bases and J lost 2 bases. The V gene's germline CDR1 is MNHNS and CDR2 SASEGT. There are 16 residues in the CDR3.